Listed below are T cell receptor beta chains from one sample, sequenced in a study of resident and recirculating memory T cells in vitiligo. The method was immunoSEQ multiplex PCR; TCRdb's version includes in-frame clones alone and lacks a portion of them. The repertoire holds 40,000 to 45,000 clones, around 90% seen once, with more than 3.5% in the top ten. The specimen was blood. The receptors here all came from a male donor with vitiligo. The CDR3 runs from the conserved cysteine through the conserved F or W. The D gene is left open where the match is weak. Only part of the rows carry a size: once, few, many, or a class if the clone is expanded.

.,TRBD2,TRBJ2-5,TRBV9,CASSVVVLAGGRTKGGETQYF,TGTGCCAGCAGCGTAGTAGTACTAGCGGGGGGACGGACTAAGGGTGGAGAGACCCAGTACTTC
.,TRBD2,TRBJ2-3,TRBV30,CAWRSLAGAVDTQYF,TGTGCCTGGAGGTCACTAGCGGGGGCGGTTGATACGCAGTATTTT
.,.,TRBJ1-4,TRBV5-5,CASSPGWGEKLFF,TGTGCCAGCAGCCCGGGGTGGGGTGAAAAACTGTTTTTT
.,.,TRBJ2-7,TRBV7-9,CASRTGSPGEQYF,TGTGCCAGCAGGACCGGGTCGCCGGGGGAGCAGTACTTC
.,TRBD1,TRBJ1-6,TRBV27,CASSFSVGGGYSPLHF,TGTGCCAGCAGTTTCTCGGTAGGGGGCGGATATTCACCCCTCCACTTT
.,.,TRBJ2-1,TRBV27,CASSSNRNEQFF,TGTGCCAGCAGTTCCAATCGGAATGAGCAGTTCTTC
.,.,TRBJ1-2,TRBV27,CASSFGQGYGYTF,TGTGCCAGCAGTTTTGGCCAGGGGTATGGCTACACCTTC
.,TRBD2,TRBJ2-4,TRBV4-2,CASSQELAGGQDIQYF,TGTGCCAGCAGCCAAGAACTAGCGGGGGGGCAAGACATTCAGTACTTC
.,TRBD2,TRBJ2-7,TRBV5-4,CASSGASGGRLNEQYF,TGTGCCAGCAGCGGCGCTAGCGGGGGGAGGTTAAACGAGCAGTACTTC
.,.,TRBJ1-2,TRBV19,CASINLARAGEGYTF,TGTGCCAGTATCAACCTTGCCAGGGCGGGGGAAGGCTACACCTTC
.,.,TRBJ1-2,TRBV5-4,CASSGADSNYGYTF,TGTGCCAGCAGCGGAGCGGACAGCAACTATGGCTACACCTTC
.,.,TRBJ1-5,TRBV7-2,CASSPGGQPQHF,TGTGCCAGCAGCCCGGGGGGTCAGCCCCAGCATTTT
.,TRBD1,TRBJ2-7,TRBV6-5,CASSRDRVTHEQYF,TGTGCCAGCAGTAGGGACAGGGTGACCCACGAGCAGTACTTC
.,TRBD1,TRBJ2-7,TRBV4-3,CASSQAATGEDYEQYF,TGCGCCAGCAGCCAAGCCGCGACAGGGGAAGACTACGAGCAGTACTTC
.,.,TRBJ2-1,TRBV11-2,CASSPTTELEQFF,TGTGCCAGCAGCCCCACAACAGAGCTAGAGCAGTTCTTC
once,.,TRBJ2-3,TRBV10-3,CAIRPRAGRGTDTQYF,TGTGCCATCAGACCCCGAGCGGGGAGGGGGACAGATACGCAGTATTTT
once,.,TRBJ1-5,TRBV6-5,CASSAGYNNQPQHF,TGTGCCAGCAGTGCGGGGTATAACAATCAGCCCCAGCATTTT
.,.,TRBJ2-1,TRBV5-4,CASSLSGWGNEQFF,TGTGCCAGCAGCTTGTCAGGGTGGGGCAATGAGCAGTTCTTC
.,.,TRBJ2-3,TRBV6-6,CASSPYTDTQYF,TGTGCCAGCAGCCCCTACACAGATACGCAGTATTTT
.,.,TRBJ1-2,TRBV19,CASTPKSGVITYGYTF,TGTGCCAGTACCCCTAAATCAGGGGTTATCACCTATGGCTACACCTTC
.,.,TRBJ2-7,TRBV27,CASSFSRFYEQYF,TGTGCCAGCAGTTTCAGCAGGTTCTACGAGCAGTACTTC
.,TRBD2,TRBJ2-1,TRBV7-3,CASSLKPLRGAPYNEQFF,TGTGCCAGCAGCTTAAAGCCTTTGCGGGGGGCCCCTTACAATGAGCAGTTCTTC
.,.,TRBJ1-1,TRBV27,CASSSGGFHTEAFF,TGTGCCAGCAGTTCTGGGGGCTTTCACACTGAAGCTTTCTTT
.,TRBD1,TRBJ1-6,TRBV7-6,CASSLGGEGQGNSPLHF,TGTGCCAGCAGCTTAGGGGGCGAAGGACAGGGGAATTCACCCCTCCACTTT
.,.,TRBJ2-1,TRBV5-6,CASSRDREQFF,TGTGCCAGCAGCCGTGACAGGGAGCAGTTCTTC
.,.,TRBJ1-6,TRBV7-8,CASSLADSAHSPLHF,TGTGCCAGCAGCTTGGCGGACAGTGCCCATTCACCCCTCCACTTT
.,.,TRBJ1-1,TRBV30,CAWRRTVNTEAFF,TGTGCCTGGAGAAGGACAGTTAACACTGAAGCTTTCTTT
.,TRBD2,TRBJ2-3,TRBV7-3,CASSLGPGGSTDTQYF,TGTGCCAGCAGCTTAGGTCCGGGGGGGAGCACAGATACGCAGTATTTT
.,.,TRBJ2-2,TRBV2,CASRHRVITGELFF,TGTGCCAGTAGGCACAGGGTGATTACCGGGGAGCTGTTTTTT
.,TRBD1,TRBJ2-2,TRBV5-1,CASSLRQGMNTGELFF,TGCGCCAGCAGCTTACGACAGGGGATGAACACCGGGGAGCTGTTTTTT
.,TRBD1,TRBJ1-2,TRBV5-6,CASSLAPVTGVGYTF,TGTGCCAGCAGCTTGGCCCCTGTGACAGGGGTCGGCTACACCTTC
once,.,TRBJ2-1,TRBV7-9,CASSFSRDNEQFF,TGTGCCAGCAGCTTTTCCCGGGACAATGAGCAGTTCTTC
.,.,TRBJ1-6,TRBV4-2,CASSQQGRHNSPLHF,TGTGCCAGCAGCCAACAGGGGCGACATAATTCACCCCTCCACTTT
.,.,TRBJ1-2,TRBV5-1,CASSFAGGGYTF,TGCGCCAGCAGCTTCGCGGGCGGTGGCTACACCTTC
.,TRBD1,TRBJ1-6,TRBV27,CASSSATGRNSPLHF,TGTGCCAGCAGTTCAGCGACAGGGCGGAACTCACCCCTCCACTTT
.,TRBD2,TRBJ2-3,TRBV4-3,CASSLEASGGGSTDTQYF,TGCGCCAGCAGCCTAGAGGCTAGCGGGGGTGGGAGCACAGATACGCAGTATTTT
.,.,TRBJ1-2,TRBV6-5,CASKRGQFPNYGYTF,TGTGCCAGCAAGAGAGGACAGTTCCCTAACTATGGCTACACCTTC
.,TRBD1,TRBJ1-2,TRBV2,CASSEAADREDGYTF,TGTGCCAGCAGTGAGGCGGCCGACAGGGAGGATGGCTACACCTTC
.,.,TRBJ2-1,TRBV2,CASSDGGLSYNEQFF,TGTGCCAGCAGTGATGGAGGGCTCTCCTACAATGAGCAGTTCTTC
.,TRBD2,TRBJ2-1,TRBV6-6,CASSYSIGGGGEQFF,TGTGCCAGCAGTTACTCTATCGGGGGGGGCGGGGAGCAGTTCTTC
.,.,TRBJ2-4,TRBV19,CASSIVSGPGIQYF,TGTGCCAGTAGTATAGTCAGCGGGCCAGGCATTCAGTACTTC
.,TRBD1,TRBJ1-1,TRBV18,CASSALPPGQGATEAFF,TGTGCCAGCTCAGCTCTGCCGCCGGGACAGGGGGCAACTGAAGCTTTCTTT
.,.,TRBJ2-5,TRBV5-4,CASTFSGVEETQYF,TGTGCCAGCACCTTTTCGGGGGTGGAAGAGACCCAGTACTTC
.,.,TRBJ2-6,TRBV5-4,CATSRPGVSGANVLTF,TGTGCCACCTCACGCCCAGGGGTGTCCGGGGCCAACGTCCTGACTTTC
.,.,TRBJ2-7,TRBV5-1,CASSLGAGSHGYEQYF,TGCGCCAGCAGCTTGGGGGCTGGGTCCCATGGTTACGAGCAGTACTTC
few,.,TRBJ1-2,TRBV15,CATRRLLGVNYGYTF,TGTGCCACCAGGCGGTTGTTAGGGGTAAACTATGGCTACACCTTC
.,TRBD2,TRBJ2-1,TRBV23-1,CASSQYSGGGADNEQFF,TGCGCCAGCAGTCAATATTCGGGCGGGGGGGCCGACAATGAGCAGTTCTTC
few,.,TRBJ2-7,TRBV5-1,CASSLDPGYYEQYF,TGCGCCAGCAGCTTGGATCCAGGGTACTACGAGCAGTACTTC
.,.,TRBJ1-2,TRBV29-1,CSVEDRQSRDYGYTF,TGCAGCGTTGAAGATAGACAGTCTAGGGACTATGGCTACACCTTC
.,TRBD2,TRBJ2-7,TRBV5-1,CASSLSGTSGVYEQYF,TGCGCCAGCAGCTTGTCGGGGACTAGCGGAGTTTACGAGCAGTACTTC
.,.,TRBJ2-5,TRBV7-2,CASSLEVGRVWETQYF,TGTGCCAGCAGCTTAGAAGTCGGGCGGGTGTGGGAGACCCAGTACTTC
.,.,TRBJ1-1,TRBV21-1,CASSRRGRPEAFF,TGTGCCAGCAGCAGGCGAGGGCGGCCTGAAGCTTTCTTT
.,TRBD2,TRBJ2-3,TRBV6-5,CASRPGGGSTDTQYF,TGTGCCAGCAGACCGGGCGGGGGGTCCACAGATACGCAGTATTTT
.,TRBD2,TRBJ2-2,TRBV5-1,CASSLPGGSTGELFF,TGCGCCAGCAGCTTGCCGGGGGGTAGCACCGGGGAGCTGTTTTTT